The rows below give T cell receptor beta chains drawn from one sample of a study of blood T cell repertoires in COVID-19. Clones were read by immunoSEQ multiplex PCR, and TCRdb kept only the in-frame ones, dropping some. The sample contains about 160,000 clones, around 84% of which appear only once. Sequenced: peripheral blood. All receptors come from a man aged 40-55 years with acute or convalescent COVID-19. CDR3s include the opening cysteine and the closing phenylalanine or tryptophan. A D gene is named only where the DNA matches it firmly. Rows may omit the clone size; those that give it use once, few, many or a size class.

size	D	V	J	DNA	CDR3
-	-	TRBV5-4	TRBJ2-1	TGTGCCAGCAGCCCTGGGGGGTCTTCGAGGGGGCGTAATGAGCAGTTCTTC	CASSPGGSSRGRNEQFF
-	-	TRBV12-3/TRBV12-4	TRBJ2-1	TGTGCCAGCAGCCCACTACTTTACAATGAGCAGTTCTTC	CASSPLLYNEQFF
-	TRBD2	TRBV11-3	TRBJ2-7	TGTGCCAGCAGCTTAGATGCTAGCGGGGACGAGCAGTACTTC	CASSLDASGDEQYF
once	-	TRBV27	TRBJ1-3	TGTGCCAGCAGTCAAACTCCTGGAAACACCATATATTTT	CASSQTPGNTIYF
few	TRBD1	TRBV3-1/TRBV3-2	TRBJ1-2	TGTGCCAGCAGCCAAGAATGGGGACAGGGGAACTATGGCTACACCTTC	CASSQEWGQGNYGYTF
-	TRBD1	TRBV30	TRBJ2-1	TGTGCCTGGAGCCCTCCAGGGGGCTGGTACAATGAGCAGTTCTTC	CAWSPPGGWYNEQFF
-	-	TRBV3-1/TRBV3-2	TRBJ1-2	TGTGCCAGCAGCCAAAGGGGCTATGGCTACACCTTC	CASSQRGYGYTF
-	-	TRBV5-1	TRBJ1-6	TGCGCCAGCAGGAGGGTCGTGGATTCACCCCTCCACTTT	CASRRVVDSPLHF
-	-	TRBV6-5	TRBJ1-2	TGTGCCAGCAGTTACTCTACAGGTTGGGGCTACACCTTC	CASSYSTGWGYTF
-	-	TRBV6-1	TRBJ1-1	TGTGCCAGCAGTGAAATTTTTAACAGGGTTGAAGCTTTCTTT	CASSEIFNRVEAFF
-	-	TRBV7-3	TRBJ1-1	TGTGCCAGCAGCTCGACAGGGAACACTGAAGCTTTCTTT	CASSSTGNTEAFF
few	-	TRBV19	TRBJ2-5	TGTGCCAGTAGTATTATCCGGACAGGAGGGTGGGAGACCCAGTACTTC	CASSIIRTGGWETQYF
-	TRBD1	TRBV3-1/TRBV3-2	TRBJ1-6	TGTGCCAGCAGCCCGAGAGACAGGGAAGGTTCACCCCTCCACTTT	CASSPRDREGSPLHF
-	TRBD1	TRBV5-1	TRBJ1-2	TGCGCCAGCAGCTCCGGGACAGGGAGTGGCTACACCTTC	CASSSGTGSGYTF
-	-	TRBV9	TRBJ2-3	TGTGCCAGCAGCGTAGTCGCAGATACGCAGTATTTT	CASSVVADTQYF
-	-	TRBV7-9	TRBJ1-4	TGTGCCAGCAGCTTGCCCCCGGACAGTCTGGATAATGAAAAACTGTTTTTT	CASSLPPDSLDNEKLFF
-	-	TRBV5-1	TRBJ2-7	TGCGCCAGCAGCTTGGGGAACGGGGAGTACTTC	CASSLGNGEYF
-	-	TRBV7-8	TRBJ1-1	TGTGCCAGCGGACGGGGACTTAACACTGAAGCTTTCTTT	CASGRGLNTEAFF
-	-	TRBV5-1	TRBJ1-4	TGCGCCAGCAGCCCCCTGGGCAGGGAGGCTAATGAAAAACTGTTTTTT	CASSPLGREANEKLFF
few	TRBD1	TRBV5-4	TRBJ1-5	TGTGCCAGCAGCTTAACATATGGGACAGGGCATAGCAATCAGCCCCAGCATTTT	CASSLTYGTGHSNQPQHF
-	-	TRBV7-9	TRBJ1-1	TGTGCCAGCAGCGAACAGGGGAACACTGAAGCTTTCTTT	CASSEQGNTEAFF
-	-	TRBV19	TRBJ1-2	TGTGCCAGTAGTACCATCAAGAGGGGCTACACCTTC	CASSTIKRGYTF
-	-	TRBV9	TRBJ2-3	TGTGCCAGCAGCGCAGGCCCCCAGGGTGGGGATACGCAGTATTTT	CASSAGPQGGDTQYF
-	-	TRBV7-9	TRBJ1-2	TGTGCCAGCAGCTTTTCAGATCTCTATGGCTACACCTTC	CASSFSDLYGYTF
-	TRBD2	TRBV29-1	TRBJ2-3	TGCAGCGTAACTAGAGCGGGGGGCACAGATACGCAGTATTTT	CSVTRAGGTDTQYF
-	-	TRBV18	TRBJ2-3	TGTGCCAGCTCATCTAGCACAGATACGCAGTATTTT	CASSSSTDTQYF
-	-	TRBV18	TRBJ1-5	TGTGCCAGCTCACCAGGGCCCTGGGGCAATCAGCCCCAGCATTTT	CASSPGPWGNQPQHF
-	-	TRBV27	TRBJ2-1	TGTGCCAGCAGTTTATCGGTCGGGACCTACAATGAGCAGTTCTTC	CASSLSVGTYNEQFF
-	TRBD2	TRBV6-6	TRBJ2-1	TGTGCCAGCAGTCCATGGGAGGGGACGGGGCGTGAGCAGTTCTTC	CASSPWEGTGREQFF
-	TRBD1	TRBV18	TRBJ2-7	TGTGCCAGCTCAGGGGGGACAGGGCGTCCCGGCGAGCAGTACTTC	CASSGGTGRPGEQYF
once	-	TRBV5-6	TRBJ2-2	TGTGCCAGCAGCTTGTGGGGGGCCGGGGAGCTGTTTTTT	CASSLWGAGELFF
-	-	TRBV24-1	TRBJ1-1	TGTGCCACCAGTGACATAGGCAGGGGTGAAGCTTTCTTT	CATSDIGRGEAFF
once	TRBD2	TRBV5-1	TRBJ2-2	TGCGCCAGCAGCTTGGATGCCAGGGAGGGCGGGGAGCTGTTTTTT	CASSLDAREGGELFF
-	TRBD1	TRBV6-5	TRBJ1-2	TGTGCCTGTGAACAGGGGAACTATGGCTACACCTTC	CACEQGNYGYTF
-	TRBD1	TRBV28	TRBJ2-7	TGTGCCAGTAGGACAGGGGGTTACGAGCAGTACTTC	CASRTGGYEQYF
-	TRBD1	TRBV5-5	TRBJ1-5	TGTGCCAGCAGATCCGGGACAGGGGATCAGCCCCAGCATTTT	CASRSGTGDQPQHF
once	-	TRBV29-1	TRBJ1-4	TGCAGCGTTGAAGGCGGCGTTGCAACTAATGAAAAACTGTTTTTT	CSVEGGVATNEKLFF
-	-	TRBV5-4	TRBJ2-7	TGTGCCAGCAGCCCCTATTGGGCACAGGGCGAGCAGTACTTC	CASSPYWAQGEQYF
-	-	TRBV7-6	TRBJ1-4	TGTGCCAGCAGTTTGACAGGTCTAACTAATGAAAAACTGTTTTTT	CASSLTGLTNEKLFF
-	-	TRBV7-2	TRBJ1-1	TGTGCCAGCAGCCCCCCATCGCTGAAGCAAACTGAAGCTTTCTTT	CASSPPSLKQTEAFF
few	TRBD1	TRBV5-8	TRBJ2-7	TGTGCCAGCAGCTGGACAGGGGGCGGGTACGAGCAGTACTTC	CASSWTGGGYEQYF
-	TRBD1	TRBV27	TRBJ2-2	TGTGCCAGCAGGGGGACAGTGGGGAGGGAGCTGTTTTTT	CASRGTVGRELFF
-	-	TRBV27	TRBJ2-7	TGTGCCAGCAGCGACAGACAGGCCCACGAGCAGTACTTC	CASSDRQAHEQYF
-	TRBD1	TRBV6-6	TRBJ2-7	TGTGCCAGCAGTCGGACAGGAATATCAGTCGAGCAGTACTTC	CASSRTGISVEQYF
few	-	TRBV7-3	TRBJ2-5	TGTGCCAGCAGCATCCTAGTTCAGGAGACCCAGTACTTC	CASSILVQETQYF
-	TRBD1	TRBV5-1	TRBJ1-2	TGCGCCAGCAGCTTAACAGGGGAGATGGATGGCTACACCTTC	CASSLTGEMDGYTF
-	TRBD1	TRBV28	TRBJ1-6	TGTGCCAGCAGTACGGGCTGGGACAGGCGGAATTCACCCCTCCACTTT	CASSTGWDRRNSPLHF
-	TRBD1	TRBV19	TRBJ1-1	TGTGCCAGTAGTCTACCGGACAGGGCGAACACTGAAGCTTTCTTT	CASSLPDRANTEAFF
-	TRBD2	TRBV9	TRBJ2-1	TGTGCCAGCAGCGTATCGATCGGGACTAACTCCTACAATGAGCAGTTCTTC	CASSVSIGTNSYNEQFF
-	-	TRBV2	TRBJ1-2	TGTGCCAGCAGTGAATTTGGGGTACTAGCTAACTATGGCTACACCTTC	CASSEFGVLANYGYTF
-	TRBD1	TRBV7-8	TRBJ1-1	TGTGCCAGCAGCCGGGACAGAAACACTGAAGCTTTCTTT	CASSRDRNTEAFF
-	-	TRBV11-3	TRBJ2-5	TGTGCCAGCAGCTCCGGACAGCAAGAGACCCAGTACTTC	CASSSGQQETQYF
-	TRBD1	TRBV25-1	TRBJ1-6	TGTGCCAGCAGTGCTCCCGGACAGGGTACCTCACCCCTCCACTTT	CASSAPGQGTSPLHF
-	TRBD1	TRBV5-1	TRBJ2-1	TGCGCCAGCAGCTTGGCTGGGACAGGAGGTAATGAGCAGTTCTTC	CASSLAGTGGNEQFF
few	-	TRBV4-1	TRBJ1-4	TGCGCCAGCAGCCAAGAACAGGGAAGTGAAAAACTGTTTTTT	CASSQEQGSEKLFF
-	-	TRBV27	TRBJ1-5	TGTGCCAGCAGTTTGGGAGGGGATAGCAATCAGCCCCAGCATTTT	CASSLGGDSNQPQHF